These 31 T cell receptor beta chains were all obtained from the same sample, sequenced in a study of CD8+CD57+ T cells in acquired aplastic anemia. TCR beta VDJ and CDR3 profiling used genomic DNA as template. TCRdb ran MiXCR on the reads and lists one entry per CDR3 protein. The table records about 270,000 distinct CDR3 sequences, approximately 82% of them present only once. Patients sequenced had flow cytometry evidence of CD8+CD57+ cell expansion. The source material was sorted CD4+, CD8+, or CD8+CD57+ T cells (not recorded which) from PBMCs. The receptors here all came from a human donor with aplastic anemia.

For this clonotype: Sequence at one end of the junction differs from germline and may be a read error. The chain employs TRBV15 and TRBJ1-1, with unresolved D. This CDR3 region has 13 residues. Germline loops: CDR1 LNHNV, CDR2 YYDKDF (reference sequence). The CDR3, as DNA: TGTGCCAGCAGCCAAGACGTCGAGAAACTGGCTTTCTTT. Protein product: CASSQDVEKLAFF.

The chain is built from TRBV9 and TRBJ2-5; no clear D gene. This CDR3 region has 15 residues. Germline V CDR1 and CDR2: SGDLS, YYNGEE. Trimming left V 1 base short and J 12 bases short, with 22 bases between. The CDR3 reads CASSVHMSEFHYEYF. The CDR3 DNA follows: TGTGCCAGCAGCGTACACATGAGTGAGTTCCACTATGAGTACTTC. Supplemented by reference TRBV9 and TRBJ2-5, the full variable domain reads DSGVTQTPKHLITATGQRVTLRCSPRSGDLSVYWYQQSLDQGLQFLIQYYNGEERAKGNILERFSAQQFPDLHSELNLSSLELGDSALYFCASSVHMSEFHYEYFGPGTRLLVL.

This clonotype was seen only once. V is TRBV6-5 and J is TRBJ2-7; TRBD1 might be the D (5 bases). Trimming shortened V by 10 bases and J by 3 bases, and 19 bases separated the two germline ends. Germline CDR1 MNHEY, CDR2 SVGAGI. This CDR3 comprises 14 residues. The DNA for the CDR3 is TGTGCCACCGCATACGTGCAGGGTAACTACGAGCAGTACTTC. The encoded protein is CATAYVQGNYEQYF.

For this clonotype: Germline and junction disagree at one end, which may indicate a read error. This chain's CDR3 is CASSMPRRDYGELFF. The CDR3 DNA is TGTGCCAGTAGTATGCCTAGACGTGACTACGGGGAGCTGTTCTTT. V is TRBV19 and J is TRBJ2-2, with a possible D match to TRBD2 (5 bases). The V gene's germline CDR1 is LNHDA and CDR2 SQIVND (reference sequence). The CDR3 contains 15 residues.

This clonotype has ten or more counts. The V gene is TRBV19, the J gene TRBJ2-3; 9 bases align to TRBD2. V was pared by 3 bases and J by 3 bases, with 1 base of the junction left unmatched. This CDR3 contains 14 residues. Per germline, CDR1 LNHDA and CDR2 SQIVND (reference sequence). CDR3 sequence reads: CASSILAGTDTQYF. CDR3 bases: TGTGCCAGTAGTATCCTAGCGGGGACAGATACGCAGTATTTT.

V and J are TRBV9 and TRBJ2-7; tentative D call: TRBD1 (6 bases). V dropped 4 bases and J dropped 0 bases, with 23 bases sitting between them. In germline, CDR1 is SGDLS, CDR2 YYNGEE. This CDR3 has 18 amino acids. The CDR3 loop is CASSFQQGWGSPSYEQYV. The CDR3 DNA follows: TGTGCCAGCAGCTTTCAACAGGGTTGGGGCAGCCCCTCCTACGAGCAGTACGTC.

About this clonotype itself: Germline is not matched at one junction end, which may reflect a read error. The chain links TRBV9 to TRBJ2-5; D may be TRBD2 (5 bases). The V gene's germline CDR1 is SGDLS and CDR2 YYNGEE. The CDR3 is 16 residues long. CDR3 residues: CASGVARISYQVTQYF. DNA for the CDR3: TGTGCCAGCGGCGTAGCGCGGATCTCGTACCAAGTGACCCAGTACTTC.

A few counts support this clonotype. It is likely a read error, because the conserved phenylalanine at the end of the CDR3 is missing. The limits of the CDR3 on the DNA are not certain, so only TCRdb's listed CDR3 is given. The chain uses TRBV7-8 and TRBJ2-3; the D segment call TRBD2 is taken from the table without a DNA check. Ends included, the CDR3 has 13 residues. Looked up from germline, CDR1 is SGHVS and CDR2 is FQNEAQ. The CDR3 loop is CASSLAGGPAPHY.

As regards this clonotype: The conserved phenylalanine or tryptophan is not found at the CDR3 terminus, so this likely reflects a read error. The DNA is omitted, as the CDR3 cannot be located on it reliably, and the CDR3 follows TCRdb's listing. The CDR3 here is CASSAAGASLENL. This chain uses TRBV2 with TRBJ2-7; the table names TRBD2, a call not compared with the DNA. Germline V gene lookup returns CDR1 SNHLY and CDR2 FYNNEI. Including both end residues, the CDR3 is 13 amino acids long.

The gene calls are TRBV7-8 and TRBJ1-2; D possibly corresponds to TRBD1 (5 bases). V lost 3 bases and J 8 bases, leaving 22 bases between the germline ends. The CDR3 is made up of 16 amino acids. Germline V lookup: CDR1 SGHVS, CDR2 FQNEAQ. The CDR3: CASSLAGGGDAQGYTF. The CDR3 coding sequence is TGTGCCAGCAGCTTGGCGGGGGGTGGGGATGCACAGGGCTACACCTTC.

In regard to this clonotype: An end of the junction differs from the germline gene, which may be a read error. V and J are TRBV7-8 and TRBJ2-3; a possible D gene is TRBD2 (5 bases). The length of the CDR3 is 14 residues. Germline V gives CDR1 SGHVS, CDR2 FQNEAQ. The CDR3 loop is CASSFPGGPDAQSF. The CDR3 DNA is TGTGCCAGCAGCTTTCCTGGAGGCCCCGATGCGCAGTCTTTT.

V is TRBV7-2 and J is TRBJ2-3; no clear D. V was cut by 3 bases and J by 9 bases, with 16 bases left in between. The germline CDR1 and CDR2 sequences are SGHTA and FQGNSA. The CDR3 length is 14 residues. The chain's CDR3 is CASSFDADPTTQYF. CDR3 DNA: TGTGCCAGCAGCTTTGATGCAGATCCCACAACGCAGTATTTT.

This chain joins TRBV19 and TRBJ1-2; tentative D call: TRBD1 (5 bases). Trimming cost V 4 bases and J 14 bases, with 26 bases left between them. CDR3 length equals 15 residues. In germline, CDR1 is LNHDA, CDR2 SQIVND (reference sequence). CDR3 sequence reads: CASSKTGCAHNGQTF. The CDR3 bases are TGTGCCAGTAGTAAAACAGGCTGCGCACACAATGGGCAGACCTTC.

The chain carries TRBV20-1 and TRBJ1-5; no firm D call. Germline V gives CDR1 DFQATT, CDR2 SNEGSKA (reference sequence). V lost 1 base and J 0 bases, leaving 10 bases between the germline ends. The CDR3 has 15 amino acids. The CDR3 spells CSARASSYSNQPQHF. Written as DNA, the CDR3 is TGCAGTGCTAGAGCAAGTAGTTATAGCAATCAGCCCCAGCATTTT.

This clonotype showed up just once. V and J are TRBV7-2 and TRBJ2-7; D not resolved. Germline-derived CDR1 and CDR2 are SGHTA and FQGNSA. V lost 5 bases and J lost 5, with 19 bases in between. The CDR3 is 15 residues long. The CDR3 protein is CASSELGPLHNEQYF. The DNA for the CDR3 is TGTGCCAGCAGCGAGCTAGGGCCCCTACATAACGAGCAGTACTTC.

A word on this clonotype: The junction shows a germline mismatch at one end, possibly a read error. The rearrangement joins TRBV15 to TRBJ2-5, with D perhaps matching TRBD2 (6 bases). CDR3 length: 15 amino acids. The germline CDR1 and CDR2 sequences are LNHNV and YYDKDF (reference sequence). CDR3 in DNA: TGTGCCACCAGCACCCGGTTCCGGGAGCAAGAGACCCAGCACTTC. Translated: CATSTRFREQETQHF.

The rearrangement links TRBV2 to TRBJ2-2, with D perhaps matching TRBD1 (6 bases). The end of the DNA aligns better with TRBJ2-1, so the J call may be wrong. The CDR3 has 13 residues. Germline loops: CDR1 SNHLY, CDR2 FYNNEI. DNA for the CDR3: TGTGCCAGCAGGGCAGGGGAGATCCATGAGCAGTTCTTC. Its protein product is CASRAGEIHEQFF.

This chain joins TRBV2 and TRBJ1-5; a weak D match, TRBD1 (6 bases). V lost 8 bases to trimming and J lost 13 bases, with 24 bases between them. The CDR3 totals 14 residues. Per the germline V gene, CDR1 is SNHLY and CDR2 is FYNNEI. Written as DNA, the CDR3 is TGTGCCAGCGGGGACGGGGGCACCGATACGCAGCAGCATTTT. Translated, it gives CASGDGGTDTQQHF. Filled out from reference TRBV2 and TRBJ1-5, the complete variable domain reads EPEVTQTPSHQVTQMGQEVILRCVPISNHLYFYWYRQILGQKVEFLVSFYNNEISEKSEIFDDQFSVERPDGSNFTLKIRSTKLEDSAMYFCASGDGGTDTQQHFGDGTRLSIL.

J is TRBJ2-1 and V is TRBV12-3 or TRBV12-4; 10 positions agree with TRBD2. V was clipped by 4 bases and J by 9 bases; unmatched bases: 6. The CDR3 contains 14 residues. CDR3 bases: TGTGCCAGCAGTTCTACTAGCGGGGACATTGAGCAGTTCTTC. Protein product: CASSSTSGDIEQFF.

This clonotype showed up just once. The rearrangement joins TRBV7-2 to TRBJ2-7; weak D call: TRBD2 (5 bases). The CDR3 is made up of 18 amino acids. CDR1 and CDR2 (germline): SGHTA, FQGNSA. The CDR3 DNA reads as TGTGCCAGCAGCTTGCACCGGGGTGCTCCTACGCGCACCTACGAACAGTACGTC. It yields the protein CASSLHRGAPTRTYEQYV.

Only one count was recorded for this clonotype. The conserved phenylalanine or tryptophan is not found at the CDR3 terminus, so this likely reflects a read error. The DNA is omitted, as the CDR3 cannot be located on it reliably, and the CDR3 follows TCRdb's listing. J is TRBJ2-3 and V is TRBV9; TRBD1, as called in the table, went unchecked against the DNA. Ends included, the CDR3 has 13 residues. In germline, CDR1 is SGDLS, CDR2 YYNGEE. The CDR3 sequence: CASSVGGRATHTL.

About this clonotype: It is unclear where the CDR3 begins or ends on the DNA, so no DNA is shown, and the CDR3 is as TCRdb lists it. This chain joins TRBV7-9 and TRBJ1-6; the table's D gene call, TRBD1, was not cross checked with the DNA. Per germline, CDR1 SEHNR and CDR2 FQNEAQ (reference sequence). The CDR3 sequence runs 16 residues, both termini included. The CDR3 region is CASSPAGLEQYFGLHF.

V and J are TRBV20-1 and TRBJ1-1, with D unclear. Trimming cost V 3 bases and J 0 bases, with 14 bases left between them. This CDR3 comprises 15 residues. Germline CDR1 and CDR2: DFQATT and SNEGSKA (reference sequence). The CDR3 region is CSASRWRGMNTEAFF. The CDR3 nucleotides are TGCAGTGCTAGTAGGTGGAGAGGCATGAACACTGAAGCTTTCTTT.

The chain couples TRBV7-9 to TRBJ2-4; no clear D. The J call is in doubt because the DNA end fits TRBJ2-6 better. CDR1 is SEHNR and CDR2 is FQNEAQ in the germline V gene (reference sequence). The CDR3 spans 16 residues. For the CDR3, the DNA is TGTGCCAGCAGCTTAGTAGTATCACAAGAGACCCAGTACCTGACTTTC. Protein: CASSLVVSQETQYLTF.

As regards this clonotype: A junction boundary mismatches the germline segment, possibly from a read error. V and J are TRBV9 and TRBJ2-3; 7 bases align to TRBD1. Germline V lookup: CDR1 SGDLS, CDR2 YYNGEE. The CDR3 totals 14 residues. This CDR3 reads CASSVGDRQGTNNF. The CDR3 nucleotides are TGTGCCAGCAGCGTGGGGGACCGACAGGGTACGAACAATTTT.

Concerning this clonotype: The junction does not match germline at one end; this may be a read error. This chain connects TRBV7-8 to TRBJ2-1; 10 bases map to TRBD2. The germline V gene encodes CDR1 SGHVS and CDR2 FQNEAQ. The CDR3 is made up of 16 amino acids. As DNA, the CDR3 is TGTGCCAGCAGCTATCATAGCGGGGGGATAGCCAATGACCAGTTCTTC. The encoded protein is CASSYHSGGIANDQFF.

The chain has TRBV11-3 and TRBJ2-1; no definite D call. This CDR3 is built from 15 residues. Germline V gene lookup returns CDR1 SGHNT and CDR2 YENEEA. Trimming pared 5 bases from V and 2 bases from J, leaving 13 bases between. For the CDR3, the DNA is TGTGCCAGCAGCATAGCTGGCCAAGCCTACAATGAGCAGTTCTTC. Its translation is CASSIAGQAYNEQFF.

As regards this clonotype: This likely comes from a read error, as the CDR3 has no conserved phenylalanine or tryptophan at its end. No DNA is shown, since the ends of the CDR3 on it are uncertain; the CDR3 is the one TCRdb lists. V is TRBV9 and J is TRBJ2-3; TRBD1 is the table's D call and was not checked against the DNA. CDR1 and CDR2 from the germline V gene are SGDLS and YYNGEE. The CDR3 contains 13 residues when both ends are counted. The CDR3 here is CASSVGDPQGGYI.

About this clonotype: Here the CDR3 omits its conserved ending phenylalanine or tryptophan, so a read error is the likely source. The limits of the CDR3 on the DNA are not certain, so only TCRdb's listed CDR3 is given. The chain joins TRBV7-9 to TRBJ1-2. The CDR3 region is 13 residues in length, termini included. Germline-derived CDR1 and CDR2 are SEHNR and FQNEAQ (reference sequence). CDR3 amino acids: CASSLGGSYGDTV.

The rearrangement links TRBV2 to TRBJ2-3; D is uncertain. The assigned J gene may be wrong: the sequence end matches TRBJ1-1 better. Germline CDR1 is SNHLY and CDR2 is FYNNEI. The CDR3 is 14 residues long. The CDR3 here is CASRKDIVNAEAFF. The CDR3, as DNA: TGTGCCAGTAGAAAAGACATAGTTAACGCTGAAGCTTTCTTT.

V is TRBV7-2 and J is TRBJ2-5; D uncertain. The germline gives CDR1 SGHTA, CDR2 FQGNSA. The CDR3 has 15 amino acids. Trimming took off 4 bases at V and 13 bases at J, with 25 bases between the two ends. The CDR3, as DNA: TGTGCCAGCAGCTCTGGCATAGCCTACAGTGAGCAGTTGTACTTC. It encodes CASSSGIAYSEQLYF.